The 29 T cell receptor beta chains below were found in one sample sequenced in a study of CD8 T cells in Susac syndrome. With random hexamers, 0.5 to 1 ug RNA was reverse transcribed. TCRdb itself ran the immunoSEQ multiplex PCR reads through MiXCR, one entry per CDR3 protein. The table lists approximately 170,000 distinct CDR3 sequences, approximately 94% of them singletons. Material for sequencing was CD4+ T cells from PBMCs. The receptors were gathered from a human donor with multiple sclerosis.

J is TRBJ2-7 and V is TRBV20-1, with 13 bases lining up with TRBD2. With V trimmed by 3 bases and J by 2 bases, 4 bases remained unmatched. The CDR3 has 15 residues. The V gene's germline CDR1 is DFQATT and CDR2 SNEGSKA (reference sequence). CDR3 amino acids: CSARPGLAGAYEQYF. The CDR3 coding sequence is TGCAGTGCTAGGCCTGGACTAGCGGGGGCCTACGAGCAGTACTTC.

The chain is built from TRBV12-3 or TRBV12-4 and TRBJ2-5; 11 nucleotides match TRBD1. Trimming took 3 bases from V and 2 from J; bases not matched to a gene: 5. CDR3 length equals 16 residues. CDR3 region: CASSFGDRGLQETQYF. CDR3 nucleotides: TGTGCCAGCAGTTTTGGGGACAGGGGGTTACAAGAGACCCAGTACTTC.

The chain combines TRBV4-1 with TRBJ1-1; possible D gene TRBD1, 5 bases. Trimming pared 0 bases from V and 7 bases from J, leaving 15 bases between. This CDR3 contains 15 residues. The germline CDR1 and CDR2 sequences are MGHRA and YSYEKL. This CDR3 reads CASSQEVGRGREAFF. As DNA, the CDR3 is TGCGCCAGCAGCCAAGAAGTGGGGCGGGGACGTGAAGCTTTCTTT.

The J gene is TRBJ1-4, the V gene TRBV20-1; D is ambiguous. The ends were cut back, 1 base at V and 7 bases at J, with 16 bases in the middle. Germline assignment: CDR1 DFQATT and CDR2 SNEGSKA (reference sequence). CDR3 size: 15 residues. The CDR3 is CSARGSAGEGEKLFF. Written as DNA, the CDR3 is TGCAGTGCTAGAGGTTCGGCCGGGGAGGGTGAAAAACTGTTTTTT.

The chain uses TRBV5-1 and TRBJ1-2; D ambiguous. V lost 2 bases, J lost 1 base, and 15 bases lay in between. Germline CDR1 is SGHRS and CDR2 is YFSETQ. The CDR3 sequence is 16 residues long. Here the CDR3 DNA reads TGCGCCAGCAGCTTACCCGCCAGAGAAGTTAACTATGGCTACACCTTC. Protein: CASSLPAREVNYGYTF.

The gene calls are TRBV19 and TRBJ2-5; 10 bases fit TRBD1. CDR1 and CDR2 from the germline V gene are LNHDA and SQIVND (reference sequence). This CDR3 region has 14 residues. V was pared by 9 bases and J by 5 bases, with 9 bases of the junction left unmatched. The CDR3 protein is CASRDRGFGETQYF. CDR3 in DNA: TGTGCCAGCCGGGACAGGGGATTCGGCGAGACCCAGTACTTC.

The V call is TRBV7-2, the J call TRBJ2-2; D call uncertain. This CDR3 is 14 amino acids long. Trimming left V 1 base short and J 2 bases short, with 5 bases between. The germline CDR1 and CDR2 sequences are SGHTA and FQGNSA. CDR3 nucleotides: TGTGCCAGCAGCTTAGACAGTAACACCGGGGAGCTGTTTTTT. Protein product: CASSLDSNTGELFF. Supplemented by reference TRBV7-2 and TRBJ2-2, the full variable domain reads GAGVSQSPSNKVTEKGKDVELRCDPISGHTALYWYRQSLGQGLEFLIYFQGNSAPDKSGLPSDRFSAERTGGSVSTLTIQRTQQEDSAVYLCASSLDSNTGELFFGEGSRLTVL.

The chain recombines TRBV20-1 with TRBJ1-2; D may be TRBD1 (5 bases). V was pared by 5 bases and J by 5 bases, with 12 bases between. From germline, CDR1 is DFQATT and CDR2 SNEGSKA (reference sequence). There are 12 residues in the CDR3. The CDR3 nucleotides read TGCAGTGCTCCAGGGAACGGATATGGCTACACCTTC. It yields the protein CSAPGNGYGYTF.

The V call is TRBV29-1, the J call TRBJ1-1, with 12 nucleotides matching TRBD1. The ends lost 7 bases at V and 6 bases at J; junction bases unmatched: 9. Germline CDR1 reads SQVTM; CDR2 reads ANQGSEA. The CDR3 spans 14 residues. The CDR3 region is CSGAGTGGWSEAFF. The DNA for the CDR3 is TGCAGCGGTGCCGGGACAGGGGGCTGGTCTGAAGCTTTCTTT.

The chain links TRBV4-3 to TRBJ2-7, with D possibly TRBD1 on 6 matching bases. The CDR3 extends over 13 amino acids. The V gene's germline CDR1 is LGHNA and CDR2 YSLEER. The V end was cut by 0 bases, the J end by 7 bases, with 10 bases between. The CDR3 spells CASSQEGGREQYF. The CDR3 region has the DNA TGCGCCAGCAGCCAAGAAGGGGGTCGAGAGCAGTACTTC.

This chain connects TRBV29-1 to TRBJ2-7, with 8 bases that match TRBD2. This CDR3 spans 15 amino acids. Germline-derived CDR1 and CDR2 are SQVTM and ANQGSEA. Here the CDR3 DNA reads TGCATCATCCTGGGGATAGCGGGATCCTCCTACGAGCAGTACTTC. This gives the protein CIILGIAGSSYEQYF.

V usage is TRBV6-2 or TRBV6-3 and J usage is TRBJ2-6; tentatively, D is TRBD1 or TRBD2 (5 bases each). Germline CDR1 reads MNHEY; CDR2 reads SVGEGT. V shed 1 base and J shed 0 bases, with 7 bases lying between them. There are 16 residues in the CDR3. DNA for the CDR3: TGTGCCAGCAGTTACTGGGGACGCTCTGGGGCCAACGTCCTGACTTTC. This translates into CASSYWGRSGANVLTF.

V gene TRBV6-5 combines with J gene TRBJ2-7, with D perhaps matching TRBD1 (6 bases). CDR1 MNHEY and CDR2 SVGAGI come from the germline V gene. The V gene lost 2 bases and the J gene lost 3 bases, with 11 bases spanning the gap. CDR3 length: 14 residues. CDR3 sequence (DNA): TGTGCCAGCAGTTACCCCGGCAGGGGCTACGAGCAGTACTTC. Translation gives CASSYPGRGYEQYF.

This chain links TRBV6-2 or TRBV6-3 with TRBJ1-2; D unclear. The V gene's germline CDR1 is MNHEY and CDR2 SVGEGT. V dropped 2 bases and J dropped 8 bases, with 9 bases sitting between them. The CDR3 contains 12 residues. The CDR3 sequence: CASSYRPSGYTF. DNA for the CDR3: TGTGCCAGCAGTTACCGGCCATCAGGCTACACCTTC.

The CDR3 bases are TGTGCCAGCACCCAACTAGCGGGAGGTCTTTACAATGAGCAGTTCTTC. Amino acid sequence: CASTQLAGGLYNEQFF. This chain joins TRBV12-3 or TRBV12-4 and TRBJ2-1; 12 bases line up with TRBD2. The CDR3 spans 16 residues. The J segment lost 4 bases and the V segment lost 7 bases, leaving 8 bases of the junction unmatched.

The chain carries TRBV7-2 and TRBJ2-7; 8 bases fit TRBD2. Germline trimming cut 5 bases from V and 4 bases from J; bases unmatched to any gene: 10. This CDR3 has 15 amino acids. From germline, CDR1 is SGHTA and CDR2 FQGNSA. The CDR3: CASSPTGGQGYEQYF. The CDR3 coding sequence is TGTGCCAGCAGCCCTACGGGAGGGCAGGGTTACGAGCAGTACTTC.

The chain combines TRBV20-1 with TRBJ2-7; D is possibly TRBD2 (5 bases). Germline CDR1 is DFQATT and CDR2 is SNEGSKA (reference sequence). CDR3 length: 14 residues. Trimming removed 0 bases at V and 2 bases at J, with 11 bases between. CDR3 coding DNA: TGCAGTGCTAGAGATGCCGGAGGAGCCTACGAGCAGTACTTC. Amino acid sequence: CSARDAGGAYEQYF.

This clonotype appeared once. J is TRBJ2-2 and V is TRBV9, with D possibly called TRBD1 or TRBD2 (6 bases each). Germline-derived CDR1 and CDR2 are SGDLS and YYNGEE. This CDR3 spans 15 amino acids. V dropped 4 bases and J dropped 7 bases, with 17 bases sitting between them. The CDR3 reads CASSLTPGGLGELFF. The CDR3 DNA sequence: TGTGCCAGCAGCCTCACCCCCGGGGGCCTCGGGGAGCTGTTTTTT.

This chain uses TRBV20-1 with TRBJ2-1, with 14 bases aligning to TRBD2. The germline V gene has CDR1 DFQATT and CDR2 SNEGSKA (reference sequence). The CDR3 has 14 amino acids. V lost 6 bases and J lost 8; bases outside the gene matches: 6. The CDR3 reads CSAATSGRVYEQFF. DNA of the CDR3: TGCAGTGCCGCGACTAGCGGGAGGGTGTATGAGCAGTTCTTC.

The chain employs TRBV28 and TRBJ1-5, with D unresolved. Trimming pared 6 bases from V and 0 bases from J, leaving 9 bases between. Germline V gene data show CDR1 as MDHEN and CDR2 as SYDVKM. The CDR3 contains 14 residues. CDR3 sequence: CASRPSGSNQPQHF. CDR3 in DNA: TGTGCCAGCAGGCCCTCGGGTAGCAATCAGCCCCAGCATTTT.

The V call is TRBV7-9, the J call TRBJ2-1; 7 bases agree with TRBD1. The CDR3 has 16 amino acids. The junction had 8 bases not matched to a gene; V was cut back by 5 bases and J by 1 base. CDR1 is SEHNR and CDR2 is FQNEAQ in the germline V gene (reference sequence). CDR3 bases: TGTGCCAGCAGCCCCCCCAGGGGGAAATCCTACAATGAGCAGTTCTTC. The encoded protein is CASSPPRGKSYNEQFF. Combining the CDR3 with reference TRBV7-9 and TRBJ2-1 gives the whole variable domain DTGVSQNPRHKITKRGQNVTFRCDPISEHNRLYWYRQTLGQGPEFLTYFQNEAQLEKSRLLSDRFSAERPKGSFSTLEIQRTEQGDSAMYLCASSPPRGKSYNEQFFGPGTRLTVL.

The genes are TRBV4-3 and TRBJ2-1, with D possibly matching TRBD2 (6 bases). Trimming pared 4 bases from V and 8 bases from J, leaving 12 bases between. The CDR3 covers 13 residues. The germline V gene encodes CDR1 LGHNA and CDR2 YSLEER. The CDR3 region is CASSPRLGDEQFF. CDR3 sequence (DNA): TGCGCCAGCAGCCCACGACTAGGGGATGAGCAGTTCTTC.

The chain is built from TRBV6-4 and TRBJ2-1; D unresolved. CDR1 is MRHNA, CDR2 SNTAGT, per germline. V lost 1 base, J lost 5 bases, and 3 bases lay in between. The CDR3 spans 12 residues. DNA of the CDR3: TGTGCCAGCAGTGACTACAACAATGAGCAGTTCTTC. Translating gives CASSDYNNEQFF.

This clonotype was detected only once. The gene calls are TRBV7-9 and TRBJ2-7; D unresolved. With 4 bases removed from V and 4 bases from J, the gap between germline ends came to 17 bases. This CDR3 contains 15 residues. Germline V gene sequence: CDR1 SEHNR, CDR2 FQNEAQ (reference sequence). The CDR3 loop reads CASSWSPTSSYEQYF. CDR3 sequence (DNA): TGTGCCAGCAGCTGGAGTCCCACCTCGTCGTACGAGCAGTACTTC.

CDR3 residues: CASSSYTGTHIGTQYF. CDR3 nucleotides: TGTGCCAGCAGCTCCTATACCGGGACGCATATAGGGACCCAGTACTTC. The J gene is TRBJ2-5, the V gene TRBV7-9; D may be TRBD1 or TRBD2 (5 bases each). Germline V CDR1 and CDR2: SEHNR, FQNEAQ (reference sequence). V lost 4 bases to trimming and J lost 7 bases, with 22 bases between them. This CDR3 contains 16 residues.

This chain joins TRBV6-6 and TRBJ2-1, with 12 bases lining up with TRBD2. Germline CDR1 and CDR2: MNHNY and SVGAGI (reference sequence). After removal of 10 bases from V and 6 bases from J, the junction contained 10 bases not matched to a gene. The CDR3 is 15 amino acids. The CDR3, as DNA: TGTGCCACCCCCTCCGGACTAGCGGGGACCAATGAGCAGTTCTTC. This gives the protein CATPSGLAGTNEQFF.

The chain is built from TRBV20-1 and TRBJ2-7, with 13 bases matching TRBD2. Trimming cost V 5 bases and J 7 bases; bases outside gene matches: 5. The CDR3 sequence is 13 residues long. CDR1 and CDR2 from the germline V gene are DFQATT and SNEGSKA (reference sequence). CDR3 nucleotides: TGCAGTGCTGGGACTAGCGGGGCTGAGGAGCAGTACTTC. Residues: CSAGTSGAEEQYF.

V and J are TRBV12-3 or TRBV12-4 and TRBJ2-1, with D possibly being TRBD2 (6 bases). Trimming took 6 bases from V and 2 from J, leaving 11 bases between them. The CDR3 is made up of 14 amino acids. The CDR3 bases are TGTGCCAGCAGGGGGGACTCCGCCTACAATGAGCAGTTCTTC. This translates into CASRGDSAYNEQFF.

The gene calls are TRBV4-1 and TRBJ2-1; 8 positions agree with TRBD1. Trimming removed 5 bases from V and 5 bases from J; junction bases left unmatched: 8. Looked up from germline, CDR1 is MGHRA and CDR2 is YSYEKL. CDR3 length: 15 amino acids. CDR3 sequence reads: CASSLWQGADNEQFF. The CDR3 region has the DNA TGCGCCAGCAGCTTGTGGCAGGGGGCAGACAATGAGCAGTTCTTC.